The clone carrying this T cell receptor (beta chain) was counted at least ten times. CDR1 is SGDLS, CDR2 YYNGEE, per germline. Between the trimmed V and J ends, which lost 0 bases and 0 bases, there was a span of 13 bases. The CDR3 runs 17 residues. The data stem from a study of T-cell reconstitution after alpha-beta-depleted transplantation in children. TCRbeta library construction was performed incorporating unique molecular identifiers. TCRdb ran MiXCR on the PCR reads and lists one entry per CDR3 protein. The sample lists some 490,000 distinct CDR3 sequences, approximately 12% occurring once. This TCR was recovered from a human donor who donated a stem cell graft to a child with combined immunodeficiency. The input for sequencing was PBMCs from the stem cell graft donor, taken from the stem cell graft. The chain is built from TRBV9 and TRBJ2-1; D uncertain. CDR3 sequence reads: CASSVDRSPISYNEQFF. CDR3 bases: TGTGCCAGCAGCGTAGATCGGTCCCCCATCTCCTACAATGAGCAGTTCTTC.